These T cell receptor beta chains were read from a single sample in a study of response to subunit inactivated influenza vaccine. MiXCR was run by TCRdb on the RT-PCR reads, yielding one entry per CDR3 protein. The sample shows 610,000 or so distinct CDR3 sequences, less than 15% of them seen only once. The source was PBMCs from blood, collected 11 to 12 days after vaccination. The source is a man aged 45 to 65 who received an inactivated influenza vaccine. The CDR3 runs from the conserved cysteine through the conserved F or W.

V	J	CDR3
TRBV29-1	TRBJ2-7	CSVQGGGTTSYEQYF
TRBV5-1	TRBJ2-7	CASSLDPVNEQYF
TRBV7-8	TRBJ2-1	CASSFGTGTYNEQFF
TRBV9	TRBJ2-1	CASSVATGRDEQFF
TRBV21-1	TRBJ2-7	CASSTMDRGKYEQYF
TRBV5-1	TRBJ2-3	CASSGGQGIDTQYF
TRBV7-7	TRBJ2-1	CASSLRGTYNEQFF
TRBV5-1	TRBJ2-7	CASSLGQAGNEQYF
TRBV7-8	TRBJ2-1	CASSATRLAGVVDEQFF
TRBV28	TRBJ2-7	CASSLNRLSYEQYF
TRBV20-1	TRBJ2-5	CSATAFLAGVDMWETQYF
TRBV29-1	TRBJ2-3	CSVVKWEGRGTDTQYF
TRBV7-9	TRBJ2-1	CDSSLGTRRLNNEQFF
TRBV10-2	TRBJ2-7	CASSPTSGGLPQNYEQYF
TRBV7-2	TRBJ1-4	CASSLGTVEKLFF
TRBV7-7	TRBJ1-3	CASSPDRGNTIYF
TRBV5-1	TRBJ2-1	CASSLWVPTDFSYNEQFF
TRBV2	TRBJ2-7	CASRKGTGVGEQYF
TRBV10-3	TRBJ2-7	CAISPASGGAPYF
TRBV24-1	TRBJ2-3	CATSDPGQVTDTQYF
TRBV9	TRBJ1-1	CASSVRPSNTEAFF
TRBV5-1	TRBJ2-1	CAIPSGQGQGVYNEQFF
TRBV12-3/TRBV12-4	TRBJ1-2	CASTNPLTGGYGYTF
TRBV7-9	TRBJ2-1	CASSLASWTSGSEQFF
TRBV18	TRBJ2-7	CASSLRDGDEQYF
TRBV5-1	TRBJ2-7	CASRMSPRDGYEQYF
TRBV15	TRBJ2-7	CATGRGYEQYF
TRBV27	TRBJ1-1	CASAGWTEAFF
TRBV28	TRBJ1-2	CASISGGSTLANYGYTF
TRBV7-3	TRBJ2-1	CASSPRNGHEQFF
TRBV12-3/TRBV12-4	TRBJ1-5	CASSRGGAPNQPQHF
TRBV5-1	TRBJ2-2	CASSRGTGNGELFF
TRBV20-1	TRBJ2-1	CSARDYSRAYNEQFF
TRBV20-1	TRBJ2-7	CSATPGGGRAPYEQYF
TRBV7-9	TRBJ2-7	CASSLTGTRGSGEQYF
TRBV9	TRBJ2-7	CASSVQGTSYEQYF
TRBV5-1	TRBJ2-2	CASSLMVTGDTGELFF
TRBV5-1	TRBJ2-5	CASSRMLAGGYQETQYF
TRBV4-3	TRBJ1-1	CASSQDLGATGENTEAFF
TRBV14	TRBJ2-1	CASSLTASANNEQFF